This TCR beta chain derives from a study of cytomegalovirus exposure and HLA in healthy donors. General observations from the study: Across donors, most TCRs were seen rarely, yet some public ones were widespread.

The primer mix had 60 Vbeta and 13 Jbeta primers. The data were produced by immunoSEQ multiplex PCR, yet TCRdb's version contains in-frame clones alone and is incomplete. Of around 150,000 clones listed, about 79% are singletons. This clone was counted a few times. No antigen is known for it. CDR3 length: 12 residues. Germline V CDR1 and CDR2: MGHRA, YSYEKL. The V and J ends lost 3 bases and 6 bases respectively, with 8 bases between them. This rearrangement joins TRBV4-1 to TRBJ1-2; no reliable D call. The sequencing sample was made of PBMCs. This clonotype originated in a man aged 45-60 years in good health and CMV-seropositive. In DNA form, the CDR3 reads TGCGCCAGCAGCCAGGTGGCAGATGGCTACACCTTC. This translates into CASSQVADGYTF.